This paragraph reports one T cell receptor beta chain. The CDR3 has 14 residues. Trimming left V 3 bases short and J 8 bases short, with 16 bases between. The V gene's germline CDR1 is SGHTA and CDR2 FQGTGA. The data are from a study of blood T cell repertoires in COVID-19. The overall study: Whether acute or convalescent, the COVID-19 samples came from the United States, Italy and Spain. Nucleic acid was either cDNA or gDNA, and it came from T cells, B-cell-depleted T cells, or PBMCs.

Methods used by the authors: Amplifying reference gene primers gave estimates of nucleated cell counts. The assay was immunoSEQ multiplex PCR, and TCRdb's table has in-frame clones only and misses some. V and J calls and clone size are as listed in that table; D and trimming were resolved from the DNA. The sample contains some 89,000 clones, around 80% of which appear only once. Sequencing was performed on peripheral blood. The TCR originated in a woman older than 75 with acute or convalescent COVID-19. The chain carries TRBV7-3 and TRBJ1-2; D possibly corresponds to TRBD1 (5 bases). The CDR3 protein is CASSLNSGPEGYTF. CDR3 DNA: TGTGCCAGCAGCTTGAACTCAGGGCCGGAGGGCTACACCTTC.